Detailed here is one TCR beta chain. This entry comes from a study of blood T cell repertoires in COVID-19. Per the study methods: Reference gene primer amplification gave estimated nucleated cell counts. Profiling relied on immunoSEQ multiplex PCR, and the TCRdb table lists in-frame clones only, not all of them. V and J calls and clone size come straight from that table; D and trimming were deduced from the DNA. The repertoire holds about 360,000 clones, with around 87% as singletons. The CDR3 spans 17 residues. V lost 5 bases, J lost 0 bases, and 17 bases lay in between. Germline V gene lookup returns CDR1 SEHNR and CDR2 FQNEAQ (reference sequence).

This chain connects TRBV7-9 to TRBJ1-3; tentative D call: TRBD1 (5 bases). The origin of this receptor is a human donor in a cohort sampled during active COVID-19. Sequenced material: peripheral blood. CDR3: CASSPAGGFSSGNTIYF. In DNA form, the CDR3 reads TGTGCCAGCAGCCCGGCGGGGGGATTTAGCTCTGGAAACACCATATATTTT.